Reported below is one TCR beta chain. Its antigen is unidentified. Germline V CDR1 and CDR2: SGHNT, YYREEE (reference sequence). This CDR3 comprises 15 residues. V was trimmed by 4 bases and J by 7 bases, leaving 15 bases between them. The data stem from a study of cytomegalovirus exposure and HLA in healthy donors. It was with 60 Vbeta and 13 Jbeta primers that the PCR ran. Method: immunoSEQ multiplex PCR; TCRdb's copy keeps in-frame clones and lacks some. Among fewer than 120,000 clones listed, 60% to 85% were seen once. The study's findings and limits: Earlier results showed most TCR beta V segments being productive about 87% or about 30% of the time. In a later analysis, TCR beta V- and J-gene trimming showed a link to a missense DCLRE1C variant. Donors belonging to an Asian-associated ancestry cluster reportedly showed fewer N-insertions in productive TCRs than the approximately 640-donor mean, according to what a later analysis found.

The sequenced material came from PBMCs. The source of this sequence is a woman aged 25 to 39 in good health and CMV-seronegative. The rearrangement links TRBV5-4 to TRBJ1-6, with TRBD1 as a possible D gene (6 bases). CDR3 amino acids: CASSPNLDRNSPLHF. The CDR3 coding sequence is TGTGCCAGCAGCCCTAATCTGGACAGAAATTCACCCCTCCACTTT.